The rows below give T cell receptor beta chains drawn from one sample of a study of cytomegalovirus exposure and HLA in healthy donors. This table comes from immunoSEQ multiplex PCR, and its TCRdb copy is limited to in-frame clones, with some not included. Found here are about 94,000 clones, about 7.6% of them singletons; the top ten hold about 2.3%. Material: PBMCs. The receptors shown here come from a man in his forties or fifties in good health and CMV-seronegative. Both conserved end residues are part of each CDR3. A D gene is named only where the DNA matches it firmly. Size is omitted from some rows. Given values are once, few, many or a class for expanded clones.

cdr3_length	j_call	clone_size	v_call	d_call	cdr3_aa	cdr3_nt
15	TRBJ2-7	NA	TRBV4-2	TRBD1	CASSRGTGGNYEQYF	TGTGCCAGCAGCCGAGGGACAGGGGGCAATTACGAGCAGTACTTC
16	TRBJ2-3	few	TRBV4-3	TRBD2	CASSQEPGLGADTQYF	TGCGCCAGCAGCCAAGAACCGGGACTAGGGGCGGATACGCAATATTTT
16	TRBJ1-6	few	TRBV27	NA	CASSLNPLGVNSPLHF	TGTGCCAGCAGTTTAAACCCCCTCGGGGTGAATTCACCCCTCCACTTT
15	TRBJ2-1	NA	TRBV6-1	NA	CASSTPDNPYNEQFF	TGTGCCAGCAGTACCCCGGACAATCCCTACAATGAGCAGTTCTTC
13	TRBJ1-5	NA	TRBV6-6	NA	CASTPPRGQPQHF	TGTGCCAGCACCCCCCCTCGGGGGCAGCCCCAGCATTTT
14	TRBJ1-2	few	TRBV4-1	NA	CASSQVRVNYGYTF	TGCGCCAGCAGCCAAGTCAGGGTTAACTATGGCTACACCTTC
16	TRBJ2-2	few	TRBV19	TRBD1	CASIRQGSVNTGELFF	TGTGCCAGTATCAGACAGGGAAGCGTGAACACCGGGGAGCTGTTTTTT
15	TRBJ2-7	NA	TRBV5-1	TRBD1	CASSWNTGGASEQYF	TGCGCCAGCAGCTGGAATACAGGGGGCGCTTCCGAGCAGTACTTC
18	TRBJ2-1	few	TRBV2	NA	CASSEAIRVREAYNEQFF	TGTGCCAGCAGTGAAGCCATCAGGGTCAGGGAGGCCTACAATGAGCAGTTCTTC
14	TRBJ1-4	NA	TRBV11-2	NA	CASSPRQGVEKLFF	TGTGCCAGCAGCCCCCGGCAGGGTGTTGAAAAACTGTTTTTT
15	TRBJ1-5	NA	TRBV6-1	NA	CASSGEGYSNQPQHF	TGTGCCAGCAGTGGGGAGGGTTATAGCAATCAGCCCCAGCATTTT
14	TRBJ1-2	NA	TRBV18	TRBD1	CASSWTGDDYGYTF	TGTGCCAGCTCGTGGACAGGGGACGACTATGGCTACACCTTC
13	TRBJ2-7	NA	TRBV6-1	TRBD2	CASAGGISYEQYF	TGTGCCAGCGCCGGGGGGATCTCCTACGAGCAGTACTTC
15	TRBJ2-5	NA	TRBV14	NA	CASSQVGAVLETQYF	TGTGCCAGCAGCCAAGTCGGAGCGGTTCTGGAGACCCAGTACTTC
14	TRBJ2-1	many	TRBV6-6	TRBD1	CASSPGDSYNEQFF	TGTGCCAGCAGCCCAGGGGACAGCTACAATGAGCAGTTCTTC
14	TRBJ1-4	NA	TRBV18	NA	CASSLDRTNEKLFF	TGTGCCAGCTCTCTGGACAGAACTAATGAAAAACTGTTTTTT
15	TRBJ1-5	few	TRBV6-6	TRBD1	CASRRQGESNQPQHF	TGTGCCAGCCGGAGACAGGGGGAGAGCAATCAGCCCCAGCATTTT
15	TRBJ2-5	NA	TRBV18	TRBD1	CASSRTGGEGATQYF	TGTGCCAGCTCACGGACAGGGGGCGAGGGCGCGACCCAGTACTTC
17	TRBJ2-1	few	TRBV2	TRBD2	CASSGTSGRPQVNEQFF	TGTGCCAGCAGTGGGACTAGCGGGAGGCCCCAAGTGAATGAGCAGTTCTTC
15	TRBJ2-7	NA	TRBV19	TRBD2	CASSIVASGYYEQYF	TGTGCCAGTAGTATAGTGGCTAGCGGATACTACGAGCAGTACTTC
17	TRBJ2-5	NA	TRBV4-1	TRBD2	CASSQDLRGRAQETQYF	TGCGCCAGCAGCCAAGATCTGCGCGGGAGGGCCCAAGAGACCCAGTACTTC
15	TRBJ2-7	few	TRBV7-2	TRBD2	CASSFPGTSGYEQYF	TGTGCCAGCAGCTTCCCTGGGACTAGCGGATACGAGCAGTACTTC
16	TRBJ2-1	few	TRBV7-6	TRBD2	CASSPGTSGWYNEQFF	TGTGCCAGCAGCCCTGGGACTAGCGGATGGTACAATGAGCAGTTCTTC
15	TRBJ2-5	few	TRBV4-1	TRBD1	CASSRPGQGDETQYF	TGCGCCAGCAGCCGACCGGGACAGGGTGATGAGACCCAGTACTTC
13	TRBJ1-2	NA	TRBV15	NA	CAISSRQGNGYTF	TGTGCCATCAGCTCACGGCAGGGGAATGGCTACACCTTC
15	TRBJ2-7	NA	TRBV18	TRBD1	CASSADRVPRYEQYF	TGTGCCAGCTCAGCCGACAGGGTCCCTCGCTACGAGCAGTACTTC
11	TRBJ1-5	few	TRBV19	NA	CASSLGGLQHF	TGTGCCAGTAGCCTGGGGGGGCTCCAGCATTTT
14	TRBJ2-7	NA	TRBV10-2	TRBD2	CASSESGGPHEQYF	TGCGCCAGCAGTGAATCGGGAGGGCCCCACGAGCAGTACTTC
15	TRBJ1-4	few	TRBV19	TRBD1	CASTPRGTGDEKLFF	TGTGCCAGTACCCCACGGGGGACAGGGGACGAAAAACTGTTTTTT
15	TRBJ2-7	NA	TRBV6-5	TRBD1	CASSYALKQGTQQYF	TGTGCCAGCAGTTACGCTCTAAAACAGGGGACCCAGCAGTACTTC
12	TRBJ2-7	NA	TRBV29-1	NA	CSVEDRPGEQYF	TGCAGCGTTGAAGATAGGCCGGGCGAGCAGTACTTC
11	TRBJ1-2	NA	TRBV4-1	TRBD1	CASRGLYGYTF	TGCGCCTCAAGGGGGCTCTATGGCTACACCTTC
17	TRBJ1-5	few	TRBV28	NA	CASSFGQGRSLNQPQHF	TGTGCCAGCAGTTTCGGCCAGGGTCGTTCGCTCAATCAGCCCCAGCATTTT
16	TRBJ2-7	NA	TRBV2	NA	CASKYDMDSYSYEQYF	TGTGCCAGCAAATACGATATGGACAGTTACTCCTACGAGCAGTACTTC
12	TRBJ2-3	few	TRBV5-4	NA	CASSLDQRRQYF	TGTGCCAGCAGCTTGGATCAGCGGCGGCAGTATTTT
16	TRBJ2-5	few	TRBV9	NA	CASSVGLVGSEETQYF	TGTGCCAGCAGCGTAGGACTAGTCGGTTCCGAAGAGACCCAGTACTTC
14	TRBJ2-7	NA	TRBV6-6	TRBD1	CASSPGQGLHEQYF	TGTGCCAGCAGTCCAGGACAGGGTTTACACGAGCAGTACTTC
13	TRBJ2-3	NA	TRBV23-1	TRBD1	CARRDRPTDTQYF	TGCGCCAGACGGGACAGGCCCACAGATACGCAGTATTTT
15	TRBJ1-4	NA	TRBV7-2	NA	CASSRSAERNEKLFF	TGTGCCAGCAGCAGGTCCGCAGAGCGCAATGAAAAACTGTTTTTT
12	TRBJ1-2	NA	TRBV6-5	NA	CARLGPTYGYTF	TGTGCCCGTCTGGGGCCGACCTATGGCTACACCTTC
14	TRBJ2-3	few	TRBV30	NA	CAWSVSGITDTQYF	TGTGCCTGGAGTGTATCAGGAATCACAGATACGCAGTATTTT
14	TRBJ1-6	few	TRBV27	TRBD1	CASSRTGGNSPLHF	TGTGCCAGCAGCCGGACAGGGGGTAATTCACCCCTCCACTTT
15	TRBJ2-1	few	TRBV7-3	NA	CASSLSGTGGNEQFF	TGTGCCAGCAGCTTATCCGGGACTGGAGGGAATGAGCAGTTCTTC
14	TRBJ1-2	NA	TRBV2	TRBD1	CATQPDRGVLGYTF	TGTGCCACTCAACCGGACAGGGGGGTGTTGGGCTACACCTTC
14	TRBJ1-2	NA	TRBV9	NA	CASSVDLGSRGYTF	TGTGCCAGCAGCGTAGACCTGGGGAGTCGGGGCTACACCTTC
16	TRBJ2-1	few	TRBV7-3	NA	CASSLRGTRAYNEQFF	TGTGCCAGCAGCTTAAGGGGAACTAGGGCGTACAATGAGCAGTTCTTC
11	TRBJ2-7	few	TRBV29-1	NA	CSVRRNQGQYF	TGCAGCGTCCGCAGGAACCAAGGGCAGTACTTC
14	TRBJ1-2	few	TRBV29-1	TRBD1	CSVAQGVGNYGYTF	TGCAGCGTTGCTCAGGGGGTCGGAAACTATGGCTACACCTTC
15	TRBJ2-2	few	TRBV4-2	NA	CASSQEAQNTGELFF	TGTGCCAGCAGCCAAGAGGCCCAGAACACCGGGGAGCTGTTTTTT
14	TRBJ2-3	few	TRBV2	TRBD2	CASSGTSGTDTQYF	TGTGCCAGCAGTGGGACTAGCGGCACAGATACGCAGTATTTT
16	TRBJ2-3	NA	TRBV11-3	TRBD2	CASSLGGGGSTDTQYF	TGTGCCAGCAGCCTGGGGGGGGGAGGAAGCACAGATACGCAGTATTTT
13	TRBJ2-7	NA	TRBV18	TRBD1	CASSGDRRGEQYF	TGTGCCAGCTCCGGGGACAGACGGGGCGAGCAGTACTTC
15	TRBJ2-1	NA	TRBV7-8	NA	CASSLAVTYYNEQFF	TGTGCCAGCAGCTTAGCAGTAACATACTACAATGAGCAGTTCTTC